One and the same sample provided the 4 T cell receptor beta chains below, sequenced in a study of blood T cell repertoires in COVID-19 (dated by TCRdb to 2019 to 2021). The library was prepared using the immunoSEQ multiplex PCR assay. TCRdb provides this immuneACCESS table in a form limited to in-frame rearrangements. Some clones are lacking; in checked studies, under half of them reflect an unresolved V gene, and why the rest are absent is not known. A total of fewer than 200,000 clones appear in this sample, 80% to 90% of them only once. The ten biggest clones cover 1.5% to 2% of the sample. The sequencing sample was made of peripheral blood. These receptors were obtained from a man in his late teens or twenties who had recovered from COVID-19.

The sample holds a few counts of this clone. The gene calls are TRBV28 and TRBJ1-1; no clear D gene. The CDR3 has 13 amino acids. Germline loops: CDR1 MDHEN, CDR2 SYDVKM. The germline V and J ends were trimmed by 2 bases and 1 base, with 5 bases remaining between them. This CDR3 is CASSLQENTEAFF. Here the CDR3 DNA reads TGTGCCAGCAGTTTACAGGAGAACACTGAAGCTTTCTTT.

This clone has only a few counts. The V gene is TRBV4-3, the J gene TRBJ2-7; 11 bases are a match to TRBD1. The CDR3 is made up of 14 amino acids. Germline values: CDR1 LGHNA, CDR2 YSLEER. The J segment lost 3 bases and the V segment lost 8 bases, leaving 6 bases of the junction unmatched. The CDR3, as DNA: TGCGCCAGCGCTCCCGGGACAGGGGGCTACGAGCAGTACTTC. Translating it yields CASAPGTGGYEQYF.

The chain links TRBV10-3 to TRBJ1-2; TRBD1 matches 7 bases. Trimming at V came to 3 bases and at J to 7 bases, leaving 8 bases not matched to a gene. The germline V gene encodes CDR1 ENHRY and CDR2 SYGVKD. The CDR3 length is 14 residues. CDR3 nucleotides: TGTGCCATCAGTGAAGACAGGGCGTCAGGTGGCTACACCTTC. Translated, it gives CAISEDRASGGYTF.

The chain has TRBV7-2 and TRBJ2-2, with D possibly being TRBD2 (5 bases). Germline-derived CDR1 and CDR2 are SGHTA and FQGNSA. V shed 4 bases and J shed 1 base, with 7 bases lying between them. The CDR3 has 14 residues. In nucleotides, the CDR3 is TGTGCCAGCAGCTCAACTAGGAACACCGGGGAGCTGTTTTTT. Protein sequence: CASSSTRNTGELFF.